A single sample gave rise to the 14 T cell receptor beta chains below, sequenced in a study of siplizumab effects on memory and regulatory T cells. Assay: immunoSEQ multiplex PCR; the TCRdb copy retains only in-frame clones and omits some. The profile shows under 100,000 clones, over 80% of them singletons. Input material: Tregs sorted from blood. These receptors were obtained from a human donor in good health.

V is TRBV25-1 and J is TRBJ1-1; D call uncertain. Trimming left V 6 bases short and J 1 base short, with 9 bases between. From germline, CDR1 is MGHDK and CDR2 SYGVNS. The length of the CDR3 is 13 residues. DNA of the CDR3: TGTGCCAGCAGCGCGCAGACGAACACTGAAGCTTTCTTT. Amino acids: CASSAQTNTEAFF.

V gene TRBV6-6 combines with J gene TRBJ1-3, with TRBD1 identical over 7 bases. CDR1 and CDR2 (germline): MNHNY, SVGAGI (reference sequence). There are 15 residues in the CDR3. V was clipped by 2 bases and J by 3 bases; unmatched bases: 4. The CDR3 sequence: CASSYAGGGGNTIYF. The CDR3 DNA reads as TGTGCCAGCAGTTACGCAGGGGGAGGTGGAAACACCATATATTTT.

The chain combines TRBV6-5 with TRBJ1-2; D may be TRBD1 (5 bases). The germline V and J ends were trimmed by 2 bases and 4 bases, with 17 bases remaining between them. Looked up from germline, CDR1 is MNHEY and CDR2 is SVGAGI. The CDR3 covers 16 residues. The chain's CDR3 is CASSYGAASTLYGYTF. The CDR3 nucleotides are TGTGCCAGCAGTTACGGGGCAGCTTCCACGCTCTATGGCTACACCTTC.

This clone has a single count. V usage is TRBV9 and J usage is TRBJ2-3; 7 positions agree with TRBD1. The germline V gene encodes CDR1 SGDLS and CDR2 YYNGEE. V shed 0 bases, J shed 4 bases, and the junction held 2 bases outside the gene matches. This CDR3 comprises 14 residues. The DNA for the CDR3 is TGTGCCAGCAGCGTAGGAGGGGGCCCAGATACGCAGTATTTT. Its translation is CASSVGGGPDTQYF.

The J gene is TRBJ2-5, the V gene TRBV5-1; 9 positions agree with TRBD2. Per the germline V gene, CDR1 is SGHRS and CDR2 is YFSETQ. After removal of 7 bases from V and 2 bases from J, the junction contained 6 bases not matched to a gene. There are 14 residues in the CDR3. The chain's CDR3 is CASRGGAYQETQYF. In DNA form, the CDR3 reads TGCGCCAGCCGCGGGGGGGCCTATCAAGAGACCCAGTACTTC.

The chain joins TRBV4-1 to TRBJ2-2; D is uncertain. Germline values: CDR1 MGHRA, CDR2 YSYEKL. The V end lost 1 base, the J end lost 5 bases, and 14 bases lay between the germline ends. The CDR3 extends over 16 amino acids. CDR3: CASSQAEGIRTGELFF. DNA for the CDR3: TGCGCCAGCAGCCAAGCCGAAGGAATCAGGACCGGGGAGCTGTTTTTT.

V and J are TRBV7-2 and TRBJ1-1; 7 bases are shared with TRBD1. The J segment lost 5 bases and the V segment lost 7 bases, leaving 16 bases of the junction unmatched. CDR3 length: 16 residues. Germline-derived CDR1 and CDR2 are SGHTA and FQGNSA. The CDR3 loop is CASTGRGPLIRTEAFF. The CDR3 coding sequence is TGTGCCAGCACAGGGAGGGGGCCTCTTATTAGGACTGAAGCTTTCTTT.

This clone was detected only a few times. This chain joins TRBV30 and TRBJ1-4; the match to TRBD1 covers 7 bases. Germline V gene lookup returns CDR1 GTSNPN and CDR2 SVGIG (reference sequence). V was pared by 2 bases and J by 5 bases, with 5 bases of the junction left unmatched. This CDR3 has 14 amino acids. The chain's CDR3 is CAWSQGGSNEKLFF. CDR3 DNA: TGTGCCTGGAGTCAGGGGGGATCAAATGAAAAACTGTTTTTT.

The rearrangement joins TRBV28 to TRBJ1-1, with D hard to call. This CDR3 has 12 residues. CDR1 and CDR2 (germline): MDHEN, SYDVKM. V was trimmed by 5 bases and J by 11 bases, leaving 15 bases between them. CDR3 nucleotides: TGTGCCAGCAGTACCCCGCGCGGCGGGGCTTTCTTT. Translated, it gives CASSTPRGGAFF.

This chain connects TRBV7-6 to TRBJ2-2; D ambiguous. This CDR3 region has 12 residues. Germline values: CDR1 SGHVS, CDR2 FNYEAQ. V gave up 3 bases and J gave up 6 bases, with 5 bases separating them. DNA of the CDR3: TGTGCCAGCAGCTTTAGTGCCGGGGAGCTGTTTTTT. Protein product: CASSFSAGELFF.

The chain employs TRBV29-1 and TRBJ2-5; D is perhaps TRBD1 (5 bases). V was shortened by 3 bases and J by 9 bases, with 11 bases between the two germline ends. The CDR3 is 11 amino acids. Germline lookup yields CDR1 SQVTM and CDR2 ANQGSEA. CDR3 sequence reads: CSVDQGQAQYF. The CDR3 bases are TGCAGCGTTGATCAGGGTCAGGCCCAGTACTTC. The entire variable domain, with the rest obtained from reference TRBV29-1 and TRBJ2-5, is as follows: SAVISQKPSRDICQRGTSLTIQCQVDSQVTMMFWYRQQPGQSLTLIATANQGSEATYESGFVIDKFPISRPNLTFSTLTVSNMSPEDSSIYLCSVDQGQAQYFGPGTRLLVL.

The rearrangement uses TRBV30 and TRBJ2-7; TRBD2 matches 8 bases. J gave up 3 bases and V 4 bases, and 8 bases lay outside the gene matches. The CDR3 loop spans 14 amino acids. Germline CDR1 GTSNPN, CDR2 SVGIG (reference sequence). Here the CDR3 DNA reads TGTGCCTGGAACCCGGGGGGGGGAAACTACGAGCAGTACTTC. Its translation: CAWNPGGGNYEQYF.

The rearrangement joins TRBV7-9 to TRBJ2-1; D may be TRBD2 (5 bases). Trimming stripped 5 bases from V and 7 bases from J, with 15 bases between. This CDR3 contains 14 residues. Germline CDR1 and CDR2: SEHNR and FQNEAQ (reference sequence). This CDR3 reads CASSQRTPKNEQFF. As DNA, the CDR3 is TGTGCCAGCAGCCAACGGACTCCAAAGAATGAGCAGTTCTTC.

The chain employs TRBV27 and TRBJ1-4; D ambiguous. In germline, CDR1 is MNHEY, CDR2 SMNVEV (reference sequence). This CDR3 is built from 14 residues. The V gene lost 6 bases and the J gene lost 0 bases, with 8 bases spanning the gap. This CDR3 reads CASSLFATNEKLFF. The CDR3 bases are TGTGCCAGCAGCCTATTTGCAACTAATGAAAAACTGTTTTTT.